The clone carrying this T cell receptor beta chain was counted only a few times. Its antigen is as yet unknown. This sample is part of a study of identical twins. Template switching (which added a universal primer site) was used, and cDNA carried unique molecular identifiers. One entry per CDR3 protein results from TCRdb running MiXCR on the 5' RACE reads. The repertoire holds some 590,000 distinct CDR3 sequences, with 7.5% to 10% as singletons. Study-level results: Compared with unrelated sharing, twin-shared out-of-frame alpha sequences had more low-probability sequences. Fewer insertions were carried by abundant cord blood beta clonotypes, but none was seen in memory repertoires.

The ends were cut back, 0 bases at V and 3 bases at J, with 6 bases in the middle. The CDR3 extends over 14 amino acids. CDR1 and CDR2 from the germline V gene are SGHDN and FVKESK. The sample was also linked to a second study, of yellow fever vaccine responses in identical twins.

The sample was PBMCs. This TCR was sampled from a woman under 30 in good health. The chain has TRBV14 and TRBJ2-1; unclear D gene. The CDR3 sequence: CASSQEGFYNEQFF. The CDR3 nucleotides read TGTGCCAGCAGCCAAGAGGGGTTCTACAATGAGCAGTTCTTC.